This T cell receptor (beta chain) was observed in a study of T cell changes during pregnancy in multiple sclerosis. V dropped 5 bases and J dropped 4; count of bases not matched to a gene: 3. CDR1 is MDHEN, CDR2 SYDVKM, per germline. The CDR3 covers 15 residues. The repertoire was sequenced with immunoSEQ multiplex PCR; TCRdb's copy has only in-frame clones and lacks some. The data hold 85,000 to 130,000 clones, with more than 90% observed a single time. The sequence was obtained from a female donor with multiple sclerosis, enrolled in a pregnancy study. Source: peripheral blood, taken in the second trimester of pregnancy. V usage is TRBV28 and J usage is TRBJ1-4; 11 nucleotides align to TRBD1. As DNA, the CDR3 is TGTGCCAGCAGTAAAGGGACAGGGGGTAATGAAAAACTGTTTTTT. Translated, it gives CASSKGTGGNEKLFF. Looking up the rest from reference TRBV28 and TRBJ1-4 gives the full variable domain: DVKVTQSSRYLVKRTGEKVFLECVQDMDHENMFWYRQDPGLGLRLIYFSYDVKMKEKGDIPEGYSVSREKKERFSLILESASTNQTSMYLCASSKGTGGNEKLFFGSGTQLSVL.